Here is one TCR beta chain with its context. Sequenced by immunoSEQ multiplex PCR; TCRdb stores in-frame clones only, minus some. The table lists roughly 86,000 clones, around 92% of them singletons. This sample was taken from a study of T cell changes during pregnancy in multiple sclerosis. The source material was peripheral blood, sampled in the first trimester of pregnancy. The TCR sequence derives from a female donor with multiple sclerosis, enrolled in a pregnancy study.

The chain's CDR3 is CATRTPQLRGNTIYF. CDR3 nucleotide sequence: TGTGCCACCCGTACCCCCCAACTCAGGGGAAACACCATATATTTT. The chain uses TRBV6-1 and TRBJ1-3; D gene unclear. CDR1 and CDR2 from the germline V gene are MNHNS and SASEGT. The CDR3 length is 15 residues. V lost 10 bases and J 4 bases, leaving 20 bases between the germline ends.